This TCR beta chain was sequenced for a study of identical twins (dated by TCRdb to 2015 to 2016). Turning to the overall study: The study deep-sequenced TCR alpha and beta repertoires from monozygotic twins, unrelated adults of various ages and cord blood to test whether fetal clonotypes persist. To rule out contamination, replicate twin experiments were performed at different times with different library preparation protocols. The full study reports these points: Because the same donors could not be followed over many years, the conclusions relied on cross-sectional statistical analysis. Abundant cord blood beta clonotypes had fewer insertions, young adult naive repertoires showed a similar but weaker trend, and memory repertoires showed no such trend. Out-of-frame TCR alpha sequences shared between twins showed an excess of low generation-probability sequences compared with coincidental sharing between unrelated individuals. Out-of-frame TCR alpha sharing in monozygotic twins was systematically underestimated by recombination models, whereas sharing between unrelated individuals was in agreement with the recombination models. The excess sharing between twins in beta out-of-frame sequences was weaker because fewer shared sequences reduced the signal-to-noise ratio. Zero-insertion analyses could be partly confounded by invariant T cells such as MAIT and iNKT, though diverse VJ usage argued against such confounding for most clonotypes.

Only healthy Caucasian donors were included. Three pairs of female monozygotic twins, all aged roughly 18 to 29 years, made up the twin cohort. Peripheral blood mononuclear cells were the source from which RNA for the TCR libraries was isolated. Library generation was performed with 5' RACE. Sequencer: Illumina HiSeq 2000. A universal primer binding site was introduced by template switching, and a unique molecular identifier was present in the final cDNA, enabling accurate counting of TCR cDNA molecules. Specific primers in the conserved constant-segment region were used to synthesize first-strand cDNA for TCR alpha and beta chains. Each cDNA library was double barcoded, with a SMART-Mk sample barcode plus Illumina barcodes, to control for contamination. TruSeq adapter sequences and Illumina sample barcodes were added in two successive PCR steps. TCR alpha and beta cDNA libraries were sequenced on the Illumina HiSeq platform with custom primers. The paper's data handling went like this. MiGEC processed the raw reads to extract unique molecular identifiers, while MiXCR was used to determine the CDR3 positions. Recombination models were inferred per individual with the repgenHMM and IGoR tools using an EM algorithm. The analysis of shared clonotypes was done with the tcR package in R, with sharing normalized by the product of cloneset sizes. To study raw recombination without the effects of thymic and clonal selection, out-of-frame nonproductive sequences were analyzed. TCRdb reworked the public reads: Q25 trimming with fastp, MiXCR clone assembly, productive beta chains retained. Identical CDR3 protein sequences are pooled into one entry, listed with their most common genes and DNA. What appears here as the V and J calls and clone size reflects TCRdb's work, not the paper's. This sample lists some 600,000 distinct CDR3 sequences; 7% to 7.5% were detected once. The top ten hold about 1.6% of the sample.

After removal of 0 bases from V and 10 bases from J, the junction retains 0 bases not matched to a gene. CDR1 and CDR2, per the germline V gene, are SGDLS and YYNGEE. Counted from cysteine to phenylalanine, this CDR3 has 14 amino acids. The CDR3 DNA has 42 bases and is translated from base 1. About this clonotype: Its recognized antigen is unknown. No per-base quality is available; no much larger clone lies one base away.

The same sample was also studied in work on yellow fever vaccine responses in identical twins. In that second paper, the authors write: The authors reported that the T cell response to vaccination in identical twins appeared partly convergent and partly personalized. Focusing on identical twins, the study followed the T cell clones that responded to the vaccine, and did so with precision.

The sequenced sample consisted of PBMCs. The sequence came from a woman in her late teens or twenties in good health. The chain is encoded by TRBV9 joined to TRBJ1-6, with 11 central nucleotides matching TRBD1. The DNA reads TGTGCCAGCAGCGTAGGGACAGGGGGCTCACCCCTCCACTTT. Translation gives CASSVGTGGSPLHF.